The clone carrying this T cell receptor (beta chain) was seen only once. This sample stems from a study of technical replicates of blood from several donors. There are 13 residues in the CDR3. CDR1 GTSNPN and CDR2 SVGIG come from the germline V gene (reference sequence). The germline V and J ends were trimmed by 0 bases and 8 bases, with 13 bases remaining between them. Some clones are missing from TCRdb's copy, which holds only in-frame ones; the method was immunoSEQ multiplex PCR. In the table there are roughly 68,000 clones, 95% to 98% of which are singletons. The TCR was taken from a human donor in good health. Material for sequencing was T cells isolated from PBMCs. The rearrangement uses TRBV30 and TRBJ1-2; tentatively, D is TRBD1 (5 bases). The CDR3 is CAWSVPGSPGYTF. CDR3 nucleotides: TGTGCCTGGAGTGTACCAGGGTCGCCCGGCTACACCTTC.